This record covers a single T cell receptor beta chain. The sample holds many counts of this clonotype. No antigen is known for it. No quality values exist for individual bases; no much larger clone is one base distant. The source of the sample is a study of T cells in Graves' hyperthyroidism and ophthalmopathy (dated by TCRdb to the late 2010s). Background on the whole study: Peripheral blood was collected at initial diagnosis, before any treatment. To identify distinguishing TCR V-J signatures, a discovery cohort of about 95 patients was used, comprising under 45 with Graves' ophthalmopathy and 57 with stable Graves' hyperthyroidism. Whether ophthalmopathy could be predicted prospectively was tested in an independent validation cohort made up of about 18 hyperthyroidism patients plus 17 patients who later progressed to ophthalmopathy. The approximately 90 discovery patients were randomly split 7:3 into training and test sets. The study also compared thyroid tissue and blood T-cell repertoires from five or six Graves' hyperthyroidism patients. After blood sampling, hyperthyroidism patients were treated with methimazole at a starting dose of 30 mg daily, and ophthalmopathy patients were treated with high-dose intravenous methylprednisolone. The paper describes TCR Vbeta CDR3 sequencing of more than 120 peripheral blood samples, made up of approximately 40 ophthalmopathy patients, roughly 75 hyperthyroidism patients and 17 progressor patients. Paper-wide results and their limitations: Most expanded thyroid clonotypes (frequency above 0.001) were also found in blood, which suggests that blood repertoires may mirror thyroid immune responses. Sample size was not statistically predetermined, and blinding of investigators to group allocation was not performed. In validation, progression to ophthalmopathy was predicted by the model with nearly 71% sensitivity and approximately 78% specificity, a median of 6.5 months before onset. In cross-validation, a model built on a 13 V-J signature told ophthalmopathy apart from stable hyperthyroidism with approximately 90% sensitivity and roughly 81% specificity, and in testing the same model reached 80%/75%.

The TCR beta CDR3 regions were amplified from the RNA transcripts. The TCR CDR3 was subjected to a first round of RT-PCR using the HTBI primer set and the Qiagen OneStep RT-PCR kit. Libraries were constructed in a second round of multiplex PCR, after which size selection and purification were carried out. Libraries were sequenced paired-end with 100 bp reads on an Illumina HiSeq2000. The original methods were these. SOAPnuke was used to process the raw data, with reads discarded if the reads contained adapters or uncalled bases, had a mean Phred below 15, or lacked an exact constant-primer or identifier match. COPE v1.2.5 was used to merge the high-quality paired reads, and each unique nucleotide sequence was defined as a clonotype. Clonotypes were aligned to IMGT TRBV, TRBD and TRBJ reference segments using MiTCR v1.1. The analysis included only V-J combinations with a frequency above 0.0001, which together covered around 99% of the repertoires. A TCS score was defined as the ratio of F50 (clonal expansion) to E x V (chaos), with BLOSUM62-based TCRdist applied between CDR3 peptides within each V-J. Welch's t-statistics and random forest reduced around 550 V-J features to 10 to 15, which were used in a naive Bayes classifier (R e1071). The Morisita-Horn index was used to measure how similar the thyroid and blood repertoires were. TCRdb's own reprocessing of the public reads used fastp at Q25 and MiXCR and kept productive beta chains. Identical CDR3 protein sequences are pooled into one entry, listed with their most common genes and DNA. Here the V and J calls rest on TCRdb's processing, not on the authors' analysis. In this sample the table shows hundreds of thousands of distinct CDR3 sequences, about 35% of which occur a single time. The ten largest clones take up around 31% of the sample.

Graves' hyperthyroidism was defined as stable when no progression to ophthalmopathy occurred over 18 months of follow-up. The hyperthyroidism patients were between 18 and 65 years old and newly diagnosed, with a disease duration of less than 2 months. The study excluded patients with uncontrolled infections, other autoimmune diseases, pregnancy or lactation. Diagnoses relied on clinical symptoms, serum thyroxine and TRAb, thyroid ultrasound and orbital computed tomography. PBMCs were isolated from around 10 ml of fresh peripheral blood by Ficoll-Paque density gradient centrifugation. Total RNA was extracted with Trizol reagent, and quality was checked on an Agilent 2100 Bioanalyzer. The CDR3 spans 14 residues, from the cysteine through the phenylalanine. Here the CDR3 DNA is all that survives: 42 bases in frame from base 1. Trimming takes 2 bases off V and 5 bases off J; junction bases not matched to a gene: 5. Reading the germline V gene (reference sequence) gives CDR1 WNHNN and CDR2 SYGVQD.

The chain links TRBV10-1 with TRBJ2-7; the junction holds 8 bases that match TRBD1. Sequencing was done on a sample of blood. The source of this sequence is a woman aged 40 to 49 with Graves' hyperthyroidism. The CDR3 is CASSEGTGSNEQYF. Read as DNA, the sequence is TGCGCCAGCAGTGAGGGGACAGGCTCTAACGAGCAGTACTTC.